A single sample gave rise to the 17 T cell receptor beta chains below, sequenced in a study of blood T cell repertoires in COVID-19. Data came from immunoSEQ multiplex PCR; TCRdb stores just in-frame clones and leaves some out. The profile shows approximately 460,000 clones, roughly 89% of them singletons. Specimen: peripheral blood. The receptors shown here come from a man aged 18 to 30 with COVID-19, enrolled during active disease.

This clone came up once. The V call is TRBV19, the J call TRBJ1-4, with D tentatively TRBD1 (6 bases). The CDR3 spans 13 residues. V was clipped by 7 bases and J by 2 bases, with 8 bases between them. Germline V gene sequence: CDR1 LNHDA, CDR2 SQIVND (reference sequence). CDR3 protein: CASIDRTNEKLFF. The CDR3 coding sequence is TGTGCCAGTATTGACAGGACTAATGAAAAACTGTTTTTT.

This clone was seen only a few times. The chain is built from TRBV2 and TRBJ1-5; unclear D gene. There are 11 residues in the CDR3. Germline CDR1 and CDR2: SNHLY and FYNNEI. Trimming cost V 8 bases and J 8 bases, with 10 bases left between them. The CDR3 reads CASGLSKPQHF. The CDR3 DNA follows: TGTGCCAGCGGCTTATCGAAGCCCCAGCATTTT.

Written as DNA, the CDR3 is TGTGCCAGCAGCCCCGCAAGGGGGACTGAAGCTTTCTTT. It translates to CASSPARGTEAFF. V gene TRBV6-5 combines with J gene TRBJ1-1; maybe TRBD1 (6 bases). With 6 bases removed from V and 5 bases from J, the gap between germline ends came to 13 bases. Germline CDR1 reads MNHEY; CDR2 reads SVGAGI. The CDR3 sequence is 13 residues long.

The rearrangement joins TRBV5-4 to TRBJ1-2, with D tentatively TRBD1 (6 bases). V lost 1 base and J 4 bases, leaving 11 bases between the germline ends. CDR1 is SGHNT, CDR2 YYREEE, per germline (reference sequence). This CDR3 has 14 amino acids. The CDR3, as DNA: TGTGCCAGCAGCTTGATAGGGGGTAGCTATGGCTACACCTTC. Its translation: CASSLIGGSYGYTF.

The V call is TRBV10-3, the J call TRBJ2-5; 12 bases align to TRBD2. Germline V gives CDR1 ENHRY, CDR2 SYGVKD. V trimming: 0 bases; J trimming: 5 bases; junction bases outside the gene matches: 4. This CDR3 spans 16 amino acids. The CDR3 DNA follows: TGTGCCATCAGTGAGTCACTAGCGGGGGGCAGGGAGACCCAGTACTTC. Its translation: CAISESLAGGRETQYF.

V usage is TRBV7-3 and J usage is TRBJ2-3, with D perhaps matching TRBD1 (6 bases). The V end was cut by 5 bases, the J end by 0 bases, with 12 bases between. Germline V gene data show CDR1 as SGHTA and CDR2 as FQGTGA. The CDR3 is made up of 15 amino acids. CDR3 loop: CASSKGQPSTDTQYF. In DNA, the CDR3 is TGTGCCAGCAGCAAAGGACAGCCTAGCACAGATACGCAGTATTTT.

V gene TRBV6-1 combines with J gene TRBJ2-1, with 12 bases fitting TRBD2. Germline assignment: CDR1 MNHNS and CDR2 SASEGT. This CDR3 has 15 residues. The trim removed 0 bases at V and 9 bases at J, leaving 3 bases unmatched. The CDR3 is CASSEALAGGFEQFF. The CDR3 DNA sequence: TGTGCCAGCAGTGAAGCGCTAGCGGGGGGGTTTGAGCAGTTCTTC.

The chain joins TRBV6-5 to TRBJ2-7, with TRBD1 identical over 7 bases. Germline V CDR1 and CDR2: MNHEY, SVGAGI. The V segment lost 6 bases and the J segment 1 base; nucleotides outside the gene matches: 3. This CDR3 has 13 amino acids. CDR3 DNA: TGTGCCAGCAGGAGGGACAGTTCCTACGAGCAGTACTTC. Encoded protein: CASRRDSSYEQYF.

The sample holds a few counts of this clone. CDR3 sequence: CAILRLAASYEQYF. The CDR3 DNA follows: TGCGCCATCCTAAGACTAGCGGCTTCCTACGAGCAGTACTTC. The chain has TRBV5-1 and TRBJ2-7; 9 bases map to TRBD2. J gave up 1 base and V 9 bases, and 8 bases lay outside the gene matches. CDR3 length: 14 residues. Germline-derived CDR1 and CDR2 are SGHRS and YFSETQ.

The chain carries TRBV24-1 and TRBJ2-3, with TRBD2 as a possible D gene (6 bases). Trimming cost V 5 bases and J 3 bases, with 11 bases left between them. The length of the CDR3 is 14 residues. Looked up from germline, CDR1 is KGHDR and CDR2 is SFDVKD. This CDR3 is CATSGGERTDTQYF. CDR3 nucleotide sequence: TGTGCCACCAGTGGGGGGGAAAGGACAGATACGCAGTATTTT.

This clone has just one count. The rearrangement links TRBV7-3 to TRBJ2-5; 8 positions match TRBD2. The V segment lost 5 bases and the J segment 4 bases; nucleotides outside the gene matches: 6. This CDR3 region has 14 residues. Germline CDR1 reads SGHTA; CDR2 reads FQGTGA. The CDR3 nucleotides read TGTGCCAGCAGCCGGGGACTAGGGGTAGAGACCCAGTACTTC. Translation gives CASSRGLGVETQYF.

The chain uses TRBV24-1 and TRBJ1-1; 11 nucleotides match TRBD1. The CDR3 is 15 residues long. Germline V lookup: CDR1 KGHDR, CDR2 SFDVKD. J gave up 4 bases and V 3 bases, and 3 bases lay outside the gene matches. In nucleotides, the CDR3 is TGTGCCACCAGTGATGCCGGGACAGGGGGCACTGAAGCTTTCTTT. Amino acid sequence: CATSDAGTGGTEAFF.

The chain joins TRBV3-1 (or the pseudogene TRBV3-2) to TRBJ1-2; 9 bases fit TRBD1. Per the germline V gene, CDR1 is LGHDT and CDR2 is YNNKEL (reference sequence). The junction had 4 bases not matched to a gene; V was cut back by 1 base and J by 7 bases. There are 14 residues in the CDR3. CDR3 nucleotide sequence: TGTGCCAGCAGCCAAGCACAGGGGGCGGCTGGCTACACCTTC. It codes for CASSQAQGAAGYTF.

The chain links TRBV12-3 or TRBV12-4 to TRBJ2-7; D gene uncertain. The CDR3 extends over 12 amino acids. V was cut by 8 bases and J by 4 bases, with 12 bases left in between. As DNA, the CDR3 is TGTGCCAGCCGATCGGAGCGATACGAGCAGTACTTC. The encoded protein is CASRSERYEQYF.

The gene calls are TRBV7-6 and TRBJ2-6, with TRBD2 matching 7 bases. The CDR3 consists of 18 residues. In germline, CDR1 is SGHVS, CDR2 FNYEAQ. The V gene end was trimmed by 3 bases and the J gene end by 0 bases; junction bases not matched to a gene: 8. In nucleotides, the CDR3 is TGTGCCAGCAGCTTCTTCGGTAGCGGGTACTCTGGGGCCAACGTCCTGACTTTC. Translation: CASSFFGSGYSGANVLTF.

J is TRBJ1-1 and V is TRBV6-5, with 7 bases that match TRBD1. The CDR3 runs 15 residues. Germline V lookup: CDR1 MNHEY, CDR2 SVGAGI. The V gene end was trimmed by 6 bases and the J gene end by 4 bases; junction bases not matched to a gene: 11. CDR3 in amino acids: CASRTTGRAVTEAFF. Written as DNA, the CDR3 is TGTGCCAGCAGAACGACAGGGAGAGCAGTCACTGAAGCTTTCTTT.

The V gene is TRBV7-9, the J gene TRBJ1-4; TRBD1 matches at 11 bases. Germline values: CDR1 SEHNR, CDR2 FQNEAQ (reference sequence). The J segment lost 11 bases and the V segment lost 5 bases, leaving 7 bases of the junction unmatched. This CDR3 is built from 14 residues. This chain's CDR3 is CASSPGQGEVKLFF. The CDR3 coding sequence is TGTGCCAGCAGCCCGGGACAGGGGGAGGTCAAACTGTTTTTT.